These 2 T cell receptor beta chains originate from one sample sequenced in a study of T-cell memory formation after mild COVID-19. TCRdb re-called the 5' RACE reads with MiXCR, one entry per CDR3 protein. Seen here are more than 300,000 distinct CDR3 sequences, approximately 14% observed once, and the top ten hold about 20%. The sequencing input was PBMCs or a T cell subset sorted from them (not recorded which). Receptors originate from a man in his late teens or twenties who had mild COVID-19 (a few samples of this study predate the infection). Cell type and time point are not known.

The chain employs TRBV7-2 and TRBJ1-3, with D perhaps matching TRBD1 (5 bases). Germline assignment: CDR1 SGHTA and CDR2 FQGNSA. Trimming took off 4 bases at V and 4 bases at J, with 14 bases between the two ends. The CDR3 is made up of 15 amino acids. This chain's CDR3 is CASSYPGTSGNTIYF. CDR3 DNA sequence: TGTGCCAGCAGCTACCCCGGGACCTCCGGAAACACCATATATTTT.

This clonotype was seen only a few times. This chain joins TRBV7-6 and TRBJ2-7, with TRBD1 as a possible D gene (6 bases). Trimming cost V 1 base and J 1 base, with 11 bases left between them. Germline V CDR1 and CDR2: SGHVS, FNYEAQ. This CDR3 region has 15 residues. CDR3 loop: CASSLGGPESYEQYV. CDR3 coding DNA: TGTGCCAGCAGCTTAGGGGGGCCTGAATCCTACGAGCAGTACGTC.